This record covers a single T cell receptor (beta chain). The data were produced by immunoSEQ multiplex PCR, yet TCRdb's version contains in-frame clones alone and is incomplete. This sample has fewer than 250,000 clones, with roughly 84% found just once. The data originate from a study of blood T cell repertoires in COVID-19. Turning to the study itself: T cells, B-cell-depleted T cells, or PBMCs provided the cDNA or gDNA that served as material.

Sequenced sample: peripheral blood. The clonotype comes from a man aged 35 to 55 with acute or convalescent COVID-19.

The CDR3 nucleotides are TGTGCCAGCAGAATCGACCCCGGGACAGCGTCCTACGAGCAGTACTTC. Translation gives CASRIDPGTASYEQYF. The V call is TRBV5-5, the J call TRBJ2-7, with TRBD1 identical over 7 bases. The CDR3 has 16 residues. V lost 5 bases, J lost 1 base, and 12 bases stayed unmatched. The germline CDR1 and CDR2 sequences are SGHKS and YYEKEE (reference sequence).